These 21 T cell receptor beta chains were all obtained from the same sample, sequenced in a study of blood T cell repertoires in COVID-19. The data were produced by immunoSEQ multiplex PCR, yet TCRdb's version contains in-frame clones alone and is incomplete. This sample has some 26,000 clones, with roughly 90% found just once. Sequencing used peripheral blood. The receptor source for this set is a human donor in a cohort sampled during active COVID-19.

The V call is TRBV27, the J call TRBJ1-5; D gene uncertain. CDR3 length: 12 residues. The V gene lost 6 bases and the J gene lost 5 bases, with 8 bases spanning the gap. Germline lookup yields CDR1 MNHEY and CDR2 SMNVEV (reference sequence). The CDR3 DNA reads TGTGCCAGCAGCGCCCTAGATCAGCCCCAGCATTTT. Its translation: CASSALDQPQHF.

The gene calls are TRBV5-8 and TRBJ2-1; D is tentatively TRBD1 or TRBD2 (6 bases each). The V end was cut by 4 bases, the J end by 5 bases, with 16 bases between. CDR1 and CDR2 from the germline V gene are SGHTS and YDEGEE. The length of the CDR3 is 15 residues. CDR3 protein: CASSLGGWGHNEQFF. DNA for the CDR3: TGTGCCAGCAGCCTGGGGGGCTGGGGGCACAATGAGCAGTTCTTC.

This clone came up once. The chain is built from TRBV6-1 and TRBJ1-5, with D possibly being TRBD1 (5 bases). The germline gives CDR1 MNHNS, CDR2 SASEGT. Trimming left V 0 bases short and J 5 bases short, with 20 bases between. The CDR3 has 18 amino acids. DNA of the CDR3: TGTGCCAGCAGTGAAGCTCCTGCGCGGGGGGGGGTACATCAGCCCCAGCATTTT. It specifies CASSEAPARGGVHQPQHF.

The chain employs TRBV7-2 and TRBJ1-2; the D gene is possibly TRBD1 (6 bases). V lost 4 bases, J lost 6 bases, and 18 bases lay in between. Germline CDR1 reads SGHTA; CDR2 reads FQGNSA. The CDR3 is made up of 15 amino acids. Here the CDR3 DNA reads TGTGCCAGCAGCTCCTTCCGGGACAAGGAGGATGGCTACACCTTC. Its protein is CASSSFRDKEDGYTF.

The rearrangement links TRBV18 to TRBJ1-2; no clear D. The CDR3 spans 11 residues. The germline CDR1 and CDR2 sequences are KGHSH and LQKENI. V lost 6 bases to trimming and J lost 3 bases, with 5 bases between them. The CDR3 reads CASSPDYGYTF. The DNA of the CDR3 is TGTGCCAGCTCCCCCGACTATGGCTACACCTTC.

This clone was seen just once. This sequence joins TRBV2 and TRBJ1-2; D is perhaps TRBD1 (5 bases). Germline V gene data show CDR1 as SNHLY and CDR2 as FYNNEI. Trimming took 6 bases from V and 3 from J, leaving 11 bases between them. There are 13 residues in the CDR3. The CDR3, as DNA: TGTGCCAGCAGGCTGCAGGGTTACTATGGCTACACCTTC. The encoded protein is CASRLQGYYGYTF.

V is TRBV4-2 and J is TRBJ1-1; no firm D call. The germline V gene encodes CDR1 LGHNA and CDR2 YNFKEQ. This CDR3 spans 14 amino acids. Deletions cut 2 bases from V and 0 bases from J, with 7 bases between. The CDR3 loop reads CASSQSQVNTEAFF. CDR3 DNA sequence: TGTGCCAGCAGCCAATCCCAGGTGAACACTGAAGCTTTCTTT.

The chain recombines TRBV3-1 (or the pseudogene TRBV3-2) with TRBJ2-5; D is ambiguous. The germline V and J ends were trimmed by 3 bases and 5 bases, with 7 bases remaining between them. This CDR3 has 12 residues. Germline CDR1 and CDR2: LGHDT and YNNKEL (reference sequence). CDR3 coding DNA: TGTGCCAGCAGCCAGAACTTTGAGACCCAGTACTTC. It codes for CASSQNFETQYF.

The V call is TRBV19, the J call TRBJ1-1; perhaps TRBD1 as D (6 bases). Germline assignment: CDR1 LNHDA and CDR2 SQIVND (reference sequence). There are 16 residues in the CDR3. Trimming shortened V by 1 base and J by 7 bases, and 19 bases separated the two germline ends. In DNA form, the CDR3 reads TGTGCCAGTAGTATAGCCCCACAGGGTAGTCTCGGTGAAGCTTTCTTT. Its translation: CASSIAPQGSLGEAFF.

V usage is TRBV7-2 and J usage is TRBJ2-5; D may be TRBD2 (6 bases). The V and J ends lost 5 bases and 5 bases respectively, with 12 bases between them. CDR1 SGHTA and CDR2 FQGNSA come from the germline V gene. This CDR3 contains 13 residues. In DNA, the CDR3 is TGTGCCAGCAGCCCGGGACTGAGGGAGACCCAGTACTTC. It codes for CASSPGLRETQYF.

V and J are TRBV19 and TRBJ2-7; TRBD1 matches at 9 bases. The CDR3 totals 14 residues. Germline V gene data show CDR1 as LNHDA and CDR2 as SQIVND (reference sequence). Unmatched junction bases numbered 4, after V lost 5 bases and J lost 2 bases. The CDR3 sequence: CASSSRQGAYEQYF. CDR3 bases: TGTGCCAGTAGTTCCCGACAGGGGGCCTACGAGCAGTACTTC.

The genes are TRBV2 and TRBJ1-1; D uncertain. Germline lookup yields CDR1 SNHLY and CDR2 FYNNEI. Deletions cut 3 bases from V and 10 bases from J, with 24 bases between. CDR3 size: 16 residues. The CDR3 is CASSDRSGDFGWGAFF. The CDR3 DNA follows: TGTGCCAGCAGTGATAGGAGCGGGGATTTCGGGTGGGGAGCTTTCTTT.

V gene TRBV14 combines with J gene TRBJ2-2; the D gene is possibly TRBD1 (6 bases). The V gene's germline CDR1 is SGHDN and CDR2 FVKESK. The CDR3 loop spans 14 amino acids. V gave up 3 bases and J gave up 5 bases, with 10 bases separating them. CDR3 DNA sequence: TGTGCCAGCAGCCAGGGGGCGCGAACCGGGGAGCTGTTTTTT. It codes for CASSQGARTGELFF.

This chain uses TRBV11-2 with TRBJ2-7, with D uncertain. This CDR3 comprises 14 residues. Trimming took 1 base from V and 7 from J, leaving 14 bases between them. CDR1 is SGHAT and CDR2 is FQNNGV in the germline V gene. CDR3: CASSLAPRSPEQYF. DNA of the CDR3: TGTGCCAGCAGCTTAGCCCCCCGTTCCCCGGAGCAGTACTTC. The variable domain in full, with the rest retrieved from reference TRBV11-2 and TRBJ2-7, is EAGVAQSPRYKIIEKRQSVAFWCNPISGHATLYWYQQILGQGPKLLIQFQNNGVVDDSQLPKDRFSAERLKGVDSTLKIQPAKLEDSAVYLCASSLAPRSPEQYFGPGTRLTVT.

The V and J genes are TRBV11-2 and TRBJ2-2, with unresolved D. V was pared by 5 bases and J by 7 bases, with 14 bases between. The germline CDR1 and CDR2 sequences are SGHAT and FQNNGV. The CDR3 sequence is 14 residues long. The CDR3 nucleotides read TGTGCCAGCAGCCCGATGGAGTTCGGCGGGGAGCTGTTTTTT. This encodes CASSPMEFGGELFF.

The rearrangement uses TRBV19 and TRBJ1-3, with D possibly matching TRBD1 (6 bases). Germline-derived CDR1 and CDR2 are LNHDA and SQIVND (reference sequence). This CDR3 has 16 amino acids. Deletions cut 4 bases from V and 2 bases from J, with 15 bases between. The CDR3 spells CASSSPGGQPGNTIYF. CDR3 DNA sequence: TGTGCCAGTAGTAGCCCTGGGGGACAACCTGGAAACACCATATATTTT.

The chain is built from TRBV7-9 and TRBJ1-2; D uncertain. The CDR3 length is 14 residues. Germline V gene lookup returns CDR1 SEHNR and CDR2 FQNEAQ (reference sequence). The V and J ends lost 1 base and 0 bases respectively, with 6 bases between them. The CDR3 nucleotides read TGTGCCAGCAGCTTAGGAGAAGCTAACTATGGCTACACCTTC. This sequence encodes CASSLGEANYGYTF. Using reference TRBV7-9 and TRBJ1-2 for the parts outside the CDR3, the full variable domain is DTGVSQNPRHKITKRGQNVTFRCDPISEHNRLYWYRQTLGQGPEFLTYFQNEAQLEKSRLLSDRFSAERPKGSFSTLEIQRTEQGDSAMYLCASSLGEANYGYTFGSGTRLTVV.

This clone occurred a few times. The chain employs TRBV30 and TRBJ1-4; no clear D. Trimming stripped 3 bases from V and 13 bases from J, with 15 bases between. CDR1 is GTSNPN and CDR2 is SVGIG in the germline V gene (reference sequence). The CDR3 extends over 12 amino acids. The CDR3 region has the DNA TGTGCCTGGAGCCGGCCGGTTAGAGGACTGTTTTTT. This gives the protein CAWSRPVRGLFF.

This clone occurred a few times. The V and J genes are TRBV9 and TRBJ1-1; D uncertain. V lost 4 bases and J 6 bases, leaving 13 bases between the germline ends. CDR1 SGDLS and CDR2 YYNGEE come from the germline V gene. This CDR3 contains 13 residues. The CDR3 sequence: CASSPRGRAEAFF. For the CDR3, the DNA is TGTGCCAGCAGCCCTCGGGGAAGGGCTGAAGCTTTCTTT.

This clone is categorized as medium-sized. The chain links TRBV19 to TRBJ1-1; 7 bases are shared with TRBD1. The CDR3 length is 13 residues. CDR1 is LNHDA, CDR2 SQIVND, per germline (reference sequence). Germline trimming cut 9 bases from V and 3 bases from J; bases unmatched to any gene: 7. CDR3 DNA: TGTGCCAGCGCCCCAGGGGGAGACACTGAAGCTTTCTTT. It specifies CASAPGGDTEAFF.

The rearrangement uses TRBV18 and TRBJ1-1; no reliable D call. Germline V lookup: CDR1 KGHSH, CDR2 LQKENI. V was pared by 6 bases and J by 5 bases, with 13 bases between. The CDR3 runs to 13 residues. CDR3: CASSPPPGTEAFF. CDR3 coding DNA: TGTGCCAGCTCCCCGCCTCCCGGGACTGAAGCTTTCTTT.